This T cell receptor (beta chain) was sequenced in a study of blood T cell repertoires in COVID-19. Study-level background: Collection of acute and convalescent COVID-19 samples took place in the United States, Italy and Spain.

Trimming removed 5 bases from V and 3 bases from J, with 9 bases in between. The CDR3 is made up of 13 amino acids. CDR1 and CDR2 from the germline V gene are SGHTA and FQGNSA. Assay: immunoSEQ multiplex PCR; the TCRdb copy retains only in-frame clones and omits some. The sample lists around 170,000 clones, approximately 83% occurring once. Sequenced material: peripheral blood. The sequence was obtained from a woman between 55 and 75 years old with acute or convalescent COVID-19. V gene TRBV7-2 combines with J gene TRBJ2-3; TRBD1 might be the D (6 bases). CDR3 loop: CASSLGQTDTQYF. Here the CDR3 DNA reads TGTGCCAGCAGCCTCGGACAGACAGATACGCAGTATTTT.